This is a list of T cell receptor beta chains from one sample in a study of shared clonotypes between healthy human individuals. The repertoire was sequenced with immunoSEQ multiplex PCR; TCRdb's copy has only in-frame clones and lacks some. The sample consists of more than 1,200,000 clones, 97% to 99% of them appearing once. The sequenced sample was naive CD4+ T cells sorted from blood. Receptor source: a man younger than 40 in good health. Each CDR3 is given with its conserved first and last residue. For some rows the clone size is stated as once, few or many, or as a class when expanded; others skip it.

v_call | clone_size | cdr3_aa
TRBV28 | NA | CASTPGDTQETQYF
TRBV6-5 | NA | CASSPVPGEKLFF
TRBV5-1 | once | CASSEVGRETQYF
TRBV27 | NA | CASRQAGGGETQYF
TRBV14 | NA | CASSQSAVEQYF
TRBV7-2 | NA | CASSLEGATGELFF
TRBV19 | NA | CASSWGGLSYEQYF
TRBV14 | NA | CASSQRYKKGEQFF
TRBV5-1 | NA | CASSFPGRDEIKQFF
TRBV19 | NA | CASRRDGGSGYTF
TRBV10-2 | NA | CASSESTRVGEDYQPQHF
TRBV5-6 | NA | CASSFRGAGHQPQHF
TRBV9 | NA | CASSRVFLAHRTQYF
TRBV7-2 | NA | CASSFTGTYSYEQYF
TRBV5-1 | NA | CASDRGPKGTGELFF
TRBV28 | NA | CASGSLPEETQYF
TRBV7-8 | NA | CASSPTDRVGYEQYF
TRBV11-2 | NA | CASSKRTVYQETQYF
TRBV6-5 | NA | CASSRTGRNTEAFF
TRBV7-9 | NA | CASSLAGRETQYF
TRBV6-1 | NA | CASSEGGGSHEQYF
TRBV7-2 | NA | CASSVAGVTYEQYF
TRBV13 | NA | CASSRRTGAFDTEAFF
TRBV19 | NA | CASSIRAGSGLGYEQYF
TRBV7-9 | NA | CASSLASPGSGANVLTF
TRBV11-2 | NA | CATRGGAKNIQYF
TRBV7-9 | NA | CASSLVEHTYF